This is a list of T cell receptor beta chains from one sample in a study of cytomegalovirus exposure and HLA in healthy donors. The method was immunoSEQ multiplex PCR; TCRdb's version includes in-frame clones alone and lacks a portion of them. Here the sample spans about 180,000 clones, 84% being singletons. The specimen was PBMCs. The source of these receptors is a man younger than 35 in good health and CMV-seronegative. The CDR3 runs from the conserved cysteine through the conserved F or W. D genes are given only for firm matches. The size entry is marked missing in some rows and otherwise reads once, few, many or a size class.

-	TRBV18	TRBJ1-1	16	-	CASSPRGRSSFTEAFF	TGTGCCAGCTCACCCAGGGGCCGCTCCTCTTTCACTGAAGCTTTCTTT
-	TRBV18	TRBJ1-1	16	TRBD1	CASSTRDRGVNTEAFF	TGTGCCAGCTCAACCCGGGACAGGGGAGTCAACACTGAAGCTTTCTTT
-	TRBV7-9	TRBJ1-2	15	-	CSSSSRRGAVGGYTF	TGTTCCAGCAGCTCCCGTCGGGGGGCCGTTGGTGGCTACACCTTC
-	TRBV7-9	TRBJ2-7	14	-	CASSLDIRSYEQYF	TGTGCCAGCAGCTTAGACATCCGGAGCTACGAGCAGTACTTC
-	TRBV9	TRBJ2-1	14	TRBD2	CASTPGLDYNEQFF	TGTGCCAGCACCCCGGGACTAGACTACAATGAGCAGTTCTTC
-	TRBV5-8	TRBJ2-3	15	TRBD1	CASSLLGGSRDTQYF	TGTGCCAGCAGCTTGCTAGGGGGCTCGAGAGATACGCAGTATTTT
-	TRBV5-1	TRBJ2-7	12	-	CASSLEANEQYF	TGCGCCAGCAGCTTGGAAGCCAACGAGCAGTACTTC
-	TRBV30	TRBJ2-5	13	TRBD2	CAWSVGREETQYF	TGTGCCTGGAGTGTAGGGAGGGAAGAGACCCAGTACTTC
-	TRBV7-2	TRBJ1-2	14	-	CASSLPTENYGYTF	TGTGCCAGCAGCTTACCGACGGAGAACTATGGCTACACCTTC
-	TRBV9	TRBJ2-1	12	-	CASSVAGNEQFF	TGTGCCAGCAGCGTAGCAGGGAATGAGCAGTTCTTC
-	TRBV19	TRBJ1-2	14	-	CASTAEIANYGYTF	TGTGCCAGTACCGCAGAAATTGCTAACTATGGCTACACCTTC
-	TRBV4-3	TRBJ2-1	16	TRBD2	CASSQRGLAGYNEQFF	TGCGCCAGCAGCCAAAGAGGACTAGCGGGCTACAATGAGCAGTTCTTC
few	TRBV5-4	TRBJ2-7	16	TRBD1	CASSQAETGDVYEQYF	TGTGCCAGCAGCCAAGCGGAGACAGGGGATGTCTACGAGCAGTACTTC
-	TRBV9	TRBJ2-2	15	TRBD2	CASSRGTILSGELFF	TGTGCCAGCAGCAGAGGGACTATCCTTTCCGGGGAGCTGTTTTTT
-	TRBV9	TRBJ2-3	15	-	CASSVTLTGADTQYF	TGTGCCAGCAGCGTGACTTTGACGGGTGCAGATACGCAGTATTTT
-	TRBV7-3	TRBJ2-1	12	-	CASSSNSGGRFF	TGTGCCAGCAGCTCCAATTCCGGGGGGCGGTTCTTC
-	TRBV14	TRBJ2-7	16	-	CASSHYFLKSGYEQYF	TGTGCCAGCAGCCACTATTTTCTGAAGTCAGGCTACGAGCAGTACTTC
-	TRBV4-1	TRBJ2-7	15	TRBD2	CASSPRLAGSFEQYF	TGCGCCAGCAGCCCTCGACTAGCGGGTTCTTTCGAGCAGTACTTC
-	TRBV19	TRBJ2-7	13	-	CASRIPGAHEQYF	TGTGCCAGTAGAATTCCGGGAGCCCACGAGCAGTACTTC
-	TRBV28	TRBJ2-5	16	-	CASSFFGHSYQETQYF	TGTGCCAGCAGTTTTTTCGGACACTCGTACCAAGAGACCCAGTACTTC
-	TRBV4-1	TRBJ2-1	17	TRBD1	CASSPNGDRSSYNEQFF	TGCGCCAGCAGCCCTAACGGGGACAGGAGCTCCTACAATGAGCAGTTCTTC
-	TRBV4-1	TRBJ1-5	13	-	CASSLLRSQPQHF	TGCGCCAGCAGCCTGTTAAGGAGTCAGCCCCAGCATTTT
few	TRBV25-1	TRBJ1-4	12	-	CASQGLNEKLFF	TGTGCCAGTCAGGGTCTCAATGAAAAACTGTTTTTT
-	TRBV30	TRBJ2-3	12	TRBD2	CAWKSIAGPQYF	TGTGCCTGGAAAAGTATAGCGGGTCCCCAATATTTT
few	TRBV5-6	TRBJ2-7	13	-	CASSLRGIYEQYF	TGTGCCAGCAGCTTGAGAGGTATTTACGAGCAGTACTTC
-	TRBV19	TRBJ1-2	16	-	CASSGSYSAGHYGYTF	TGTGCCAGTAGTGGGTCCTACTCGGCAGGGCACTATGGCTACACCTTC
-	TRBV11-1	TRBJ2-2	13	-	CASRGWGPGELFF	TGTGCCAGCAGAGGTTGGGGCCCCGGGGAGCTGTTTTTT
-	TRBV15	TRBJ2-7	15	-	CATSRDLPRSYEQYF	TGTGCCACCAGCAGAGATCTTCCCCGCTCCTACGAGCAGTACTTC
-	TRBV10-3	TRBJ2-6	14	-	CAISDQDGANVLTF	TGTGCCATCAGTGACCAGGATGGGGCCAACGTCCTGACTTTC
-	TRBV7-9	TRBJ1-2	14	TRBD1	CASRPTDRGHGYTF	TGTGCCAGCAGACCTACGGACAGGGGGCATGGCTACACCTTC
-	TRBV5-6	TRBJ2-1	13	-	CASSRLGVDEQFF	TGTGCCAGCAGCCGACTCGGAGTAGATGAGCAGTTCTTC
-	TRBV28	TRBJ2-7	14	-	CASSPPGLSYEQYF	TGTGCCAGCAGTCCACCAGGGTTGTCCTACGAGCAGTACTTC
-	TRBV18	TRBJ1-2	13	TRBD1	CASSPDREYGYTF	TGTGCCAGCTCACCGGACAGGGAGTATGGCTACACCTTC
-	TRBV28	TRBJ2-7	15	-	CASSLRDYLGYEQYF	TGTGCCAGCAGTTTACGAGACTACCTCGGCTACGAGCAGTACTTC
-	TRBV4-1	TRBJ2-1	21	-	CASSHSEGKTGLQVIYNEQFF	TGCGCCAGCAGCCATTCAGAAGGAAAGACAGGCCTTCAAGTTATCTACAATGAGCAGTTCTTC
-	TRBV2	TRBJ2-7	14	TRBD1	CASSPRQGAGEQYF	TGTGCCAGCAGCCCCAGACAGGGGGCCGGGGAGCAGTACTTC
-	TRBV30	TRBJ2-5	13	TRBD2	CAWRAGGPETQYF	TGTGCCTGGAGGGCGGGAGGGCCGGAGACCCAGTACTTC
-	TRBV5-1	TRBJ1-1	16	TRBD1	CASSGRDRGQGTEAFF	TGCGCCAGCAGCGGCCGGGACAGGGGGCAGGGCACTGAAGCTTTCTTT
once	TRBV7-3	TRBJ2-1	15	TRBD1	CASSPDRGNYNEQFF	TGTGCCAGCAGCCCCGACAGGGGGAACTACAATGAGCAGTTCTTC
-	TRBV19	TRBJ2-5	14	-	CASSGGTDQETQYF	TGTGCCAGTAGTGGCGGGACCGACCAAGAGACCCAGTACTTC
-	TRBV2	TRBJ2-4	15	-	CASSGSEGAENIQYF	TGTGCCAGCAGTGGGTCCGAAGGGGCCGAAAACATTCAGTACTTC